This T cell receptor beta chain was captured in a study of CD8+ T cells in alopecia areata. Study results and caveats: It was less clear whether patients shared TCRs than it was in mice, possibly because of HLA.

This CDR3 region has 14 residues. Trimming removed 8 bases from V and 4 bases from J, with 14 bases in between. Per germline, CDR1 MNHEY and CDR2 SMNVEV (reference sequence). A remark on this clone: The target antigen is unknown.

TCR sequencing used cDNA made by reverse transcription of extracted RNA. Clones were sequenced by immunoSEQ multiplex PCR, and TCRdb holds only the in-frame ones, with some missing. In the table there are some 120,000 clones, about 50% of which are singletons. The sequenced sample was NKG2D-low CD8+ T cells sorted from blood. The gene calls are TRBV27 and TRBJ2-2, with D possibly matching TRBD1 (6 bases). The receptor comes from a human donor with alopecia areata. CDR3 DNA: TGTGCCAGCCGGCAGGGGCAGAGCACCGGGGAGCTGTTTTTT. Its protein product is CASRQGQSTGELFF.